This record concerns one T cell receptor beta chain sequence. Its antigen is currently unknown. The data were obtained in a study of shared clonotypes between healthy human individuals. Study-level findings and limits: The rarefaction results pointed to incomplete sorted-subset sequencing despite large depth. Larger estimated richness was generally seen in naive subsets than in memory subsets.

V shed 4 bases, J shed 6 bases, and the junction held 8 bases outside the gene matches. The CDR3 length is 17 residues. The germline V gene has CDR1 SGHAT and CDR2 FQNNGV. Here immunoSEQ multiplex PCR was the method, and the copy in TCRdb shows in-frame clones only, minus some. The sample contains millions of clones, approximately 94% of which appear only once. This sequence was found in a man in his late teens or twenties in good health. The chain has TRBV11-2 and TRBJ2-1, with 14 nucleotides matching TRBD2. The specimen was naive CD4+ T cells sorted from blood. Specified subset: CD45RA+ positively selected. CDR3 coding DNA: TGTGCCAGCAGCTCTTTGGGACTAGCGGGAGCTCGCAATGAGCAGTTCTTC. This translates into CASSSLGLAGARNEQFF.